Sequencing of this T cell receptor (beta chain) was carried out in a study of T cell repertoires in cytomegalovirus infection (dated by TCRdb to about 2019). About the investigation overall: The HLA type of each donor mattered for the analysis, because public TCR beta signatures pointed to carriage of CMV infection along with the matching HLA type. General conclusions and limits of the study: The ex vivo response was dominated by HLA-C-restricted CMV-specific TCR beta clonotypes, which also provided the single most frequent clonotype in two of eight donors. Cumulative frequency of public TCR beta family members discriminated carriers of CMV infection plus the relevant HLA type in this cohort and an independent 352-donor cohort.

From the germline V gene, CDR1 is MNHEY and CDR2 is SVGAGI. The germline V and J ends show losses of 4 bases and 5 bases respectively, and no gene match explains 7 bases of the junction. The CDR3 covers 15 residues, taking in both the cysteine and the phenylalanine. Left in the record is the CDR3 DNA by itself, 45 bases read in frame from the first base. This clonotype was recorded many times. The clone's antigen remains unknown. There are no base qualities to consult, and no much larger clone falls within one base. The run used an Illumina HiSeq 1500. Starting from the raw public reads, TCRdb applied fastp trimming at Q25, assembled clones with MiXCR and retained in-frame beta chains. Each CDR3 protein gets just one entry, which takes the most common genes and DNA from the rows behind it. Within this sample are some 120,000 distinct CDR3 sequences, with over 9.5% of them counted one time only. Together, the top ten hold approximately 33% of the sample.

The chain joins TRBV6-5 to TRBJ1-2, with 10 middle bases fitting TRBD1. Sequences were obtained from PBMCs, sequenced either directly or after in vitro stimulation (not recorded which). This TCR was recovered from a human donor in good health (CMV status not recorded). Some clones in this sample may be carry-over from other donors' samples. The CDR3 reads as follows: CASSSSGTGAYGYTF. The DNA sequence is given as TGTGCCAGCAGTTCCTCCGGGACAGGGGCGTATGGCTACACCTTC.